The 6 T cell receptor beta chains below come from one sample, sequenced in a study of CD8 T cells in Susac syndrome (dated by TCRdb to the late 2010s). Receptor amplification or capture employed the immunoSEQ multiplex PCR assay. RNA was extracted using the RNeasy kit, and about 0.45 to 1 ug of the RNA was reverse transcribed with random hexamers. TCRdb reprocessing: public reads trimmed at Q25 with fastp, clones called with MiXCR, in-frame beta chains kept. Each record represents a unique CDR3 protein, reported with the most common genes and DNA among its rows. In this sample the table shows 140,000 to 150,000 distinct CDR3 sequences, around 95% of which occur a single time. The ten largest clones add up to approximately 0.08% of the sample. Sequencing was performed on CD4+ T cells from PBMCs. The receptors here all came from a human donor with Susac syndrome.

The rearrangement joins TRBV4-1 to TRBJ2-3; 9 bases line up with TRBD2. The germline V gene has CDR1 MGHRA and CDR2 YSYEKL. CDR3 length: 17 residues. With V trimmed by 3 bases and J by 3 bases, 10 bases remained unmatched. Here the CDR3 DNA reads TGCGCCAGCAGCCACGGCTCCAGCGGGAGGAAGACAGATACGCAGTATTTT. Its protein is CASSHGSSGRKTDTQYF.

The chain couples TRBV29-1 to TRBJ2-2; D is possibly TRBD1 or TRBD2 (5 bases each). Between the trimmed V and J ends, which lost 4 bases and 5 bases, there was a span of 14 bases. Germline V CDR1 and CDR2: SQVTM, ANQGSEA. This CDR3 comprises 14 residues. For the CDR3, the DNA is TGCAGCGTTGTGGGACGAGGGCCTACCGGGGAGCTGTTTTTT. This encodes CSVVGRGPTGELFF.

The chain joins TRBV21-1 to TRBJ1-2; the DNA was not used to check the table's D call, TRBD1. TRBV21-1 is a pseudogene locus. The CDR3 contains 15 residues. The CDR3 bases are TGTGCCAGCAGCCCCCGGACAGAAACTAACTATGGCTACACCTTC. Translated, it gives CASSPRTETNYGYTF.

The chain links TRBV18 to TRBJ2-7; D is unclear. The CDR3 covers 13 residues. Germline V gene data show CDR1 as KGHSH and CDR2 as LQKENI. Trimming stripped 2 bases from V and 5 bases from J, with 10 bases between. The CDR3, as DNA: TGTGCCAGCTCACCATTAGGGTTCCACGAGCAGTACTTC. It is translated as CASSPLGFHEQYF.

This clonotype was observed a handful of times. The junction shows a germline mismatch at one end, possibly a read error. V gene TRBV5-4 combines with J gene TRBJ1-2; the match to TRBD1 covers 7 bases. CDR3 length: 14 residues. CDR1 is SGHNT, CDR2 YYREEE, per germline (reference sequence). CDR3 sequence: CASSVTGTNSGYTF. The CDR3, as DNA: TGTGCCAGCAGCGTGACAGGGACCAACTCTGGCTACACCTTC.

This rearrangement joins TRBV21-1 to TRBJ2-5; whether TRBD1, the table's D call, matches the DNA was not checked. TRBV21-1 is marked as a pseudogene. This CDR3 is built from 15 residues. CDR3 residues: CASSRGQEPGETQYF. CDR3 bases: TGTGCCAGCAGCAGAGGACAGGAACCCGGGGAGACCCAGTACTTC.